Shown below are 22 T cell receptor beta chains from a single sample sequenced in a study of Ad26.COV2.S vaccination and SARS-CoV-2 variants. TCRdb keeps only in-frame clones here, not all; method: immunoSEQ multiplex PCR. The sample records roughly 40,000 clones, around 83% being singletons. This specimen was peripheral blood, taken after recovery from COVID-19. The receptors shown here come from a human donor who had recovered from COVID-19.

This chain connects TRBV30 to TRBJ1-3; 8 nucleotides line up with TRBD1. The CDR3 has 15 amino acids. J lost 0 bases, V lost 5 bases, and 6 bases had no gene match. Per the germline V gene, CDR1 is GTSNPN and CDR2 is SVGIG (reference sequence). Written as DNA, the CDR3 is TGTGCCTGGGGATTAACAGGGGGCTCTGGAAACACCATATATTTT. It is translated as CAWGLTGGSGNTIYF.

With regard to this clone: The germline gene is not matched at one end of the junction; a read error may be the cause. The gene calls are TRBV14 and TRBJ2-2, with D perhaps given as TRBD1 or TRBD2 (5 bases each). Germline values: CDR1 SGHDN, CDR2 FVKESK. The CDR3 has 15 amino acids. The CDR3 DNA reads TGTGCCGGCAGCCCAAATGTGTGGGGGACCGGGGAGCTGTTTTTT. Residues: CAGSPNVWGTGELFF.

V usage is TRBV5-6 and J usage is TRBJ2-5; 8 bases agree with TRBD2. Germline V gene data show CDR1 as SGHDT and CDR2 as YYEEEE. J gave up 5 bases and V 1 base, and 7 bases lay outside the gene matches. This CDR3 region has 15 residues. The CDR3 spells CASSLPSGGSETQYF. For the CDR3, the DNA is TGTGCCAGCAGCTTGCCCAGCGGGGGATCGGAGACCCAGTACTTC.

The chain has TRBV5-6 and TRBJ1-1; D is possibly TRBD1 (6 bases). This CDR3 spans 14 amino acids. Trimming pared 0 bases from V and 7 bases from J, leaving 13 bases between. The germline CDR1 and CDR2 sequences are SGHDT and YYEEEE. The CDR3, as DNA: TGTGCCAGCAGCTTGGGGACAGCTCGGGGTGAAGCTTTCTTT. Translated: CASSLGTARGEAFF.

CDR3 residues: CASSPLAGAQETQYF. The CDR3 region has the DNA TGTGCCAGTTCCCCTTTAGCGGGGGCCCAAGAGACCCAGTACTTC. The chain is built from TRBV19 and TRBJ2-5; 9 bases map to TRBD2. V shed 8 bases and J 1 base; nucleotides not matched to a gene: 8. Germline V gives CDR1 LNHDA, CDR2 SQIVND (reference sequence). The CDR3 is 15 residues long.

This clone was counted once. V and J are TRBV6-2 or TRBV6-3 and TRBJ1-1, with unresolved D. Trimming left V 2 bases short and J 0 bases short, with 13 bases between. The germline V gene has CDR1 MNHEY and CDR2 SVGEGT. The CDR3 sequence is 16 residues long. CDR3 bases: TGTGCCAGCAGTTACGGAGTACTGGGGATGAACACTGAAGCTTTCTTT. Its protein product is CASSYGVLGMNTEAFF.

This chain uses TRBV19 with TRBJ1-3, with D perhaps TRBD1 (5 bases). Trimming took 8 bases from V and 0 from J, leaving 11 bases between them. The CDR3 spans 14 residues. CDR1 LNHDA and CDR2 SQIVND come from the germline V gene (reference sequence). CDR3 protein: CASYQGHSGNTIYF. In DNA, the CDR3 is TGTGCCAGTTATCAGGGTCACTCTGGAAACACCATATATTTT.

The chain has TRBV3-1 (or the pseudogene TRBV3-2) and TRBJ2-1; D gene ambiguous. V dropped 4 bases and J dropped 6 bases, with 7 bases sitting between them. Germline CDR1 reads LGHDT; CDR2 reads YNNKEL (reference sequence). This CDR3 is 12 amino acids long. The chain's CDR3 is CASSPYGNEQFF. The CDR3 DNA reads as TGTGCCAGCAGCCCATACGGCAATGAGCAGTTCTTC.

A few counts support this clone. The chain employs TRBV5-8 and TRBJ1-2; 7 nucleotides align to TRBD1. Trimming removed 4 bases from V and 8 bases from J; junction bases left unmatched: 11. Germline CDR1 SGHTS, CDR2 YDEGEE. The CDR3 sequence is 14 residues long. In nucleotides, the CDR3 is TGTGCCAGCAGCACCGACAGGGAGGGCGGAGGCTACACCTTC. Its translation: CASSTDREGGGYTF. Full variable domain (remainder filled in from reference TRBV5-8 and TRBJ1-2): EAGVTQSPTHLIKTRGQQATLRCSPISGHTSVYWYQQALGLGLQFLLWYDEGEERNRGNFPPRFSGRQFPNYSSELNVNALELEDSALYLCASSTDREGGGYTFGSGTRLTVV.

J is TRBJ2-2 and V is TRBV11-3; D might be TRBD2 (6 bases). V was shortened by 5 bases and J by 3 bases, with 16 bases between the two germline ends. The length of the CDR3 is 16 residues. The germline V gene encodes CDR1 SGHNT and CDR2 YENEEA. The CDR3 bases are TGTGCCAGCAGCCCAGGGAGGACATCAGACACCGGGGAGCTGTTTTTT. Its translation is CASSPGRTSDTGELFF. Supplemented by reference TRBV11-3 and TRBJ2-2, the full variable domain reads EAGVVQSPRYKIIEKKQPVAFWCNPISGHNTLYWYLQNLGQGPELLIRYENEEAVDDSQLPKDRFSAERLKGVDSTLKIQPAELGDSAVYLCASSPGRTSDTGELFFGEGSRLTVL.

This CDR3 is CASRGAATNEKLFF. Here the CDR3 DNA reads TGTGCCAGTAGGGGGGCTGCAACTAATGAAAAACTGTTTTTT. The chain links TRBV19 to TRBJ1-4; a weak D match, TRBD1 (6 bases). V was trimmed by 6 bases and J by 0 bases, leaving 8 bases between them. Germline CDR1 and CDR2: LNHDA and SQIVND (reference sequence). This CDR3 is built from 14 residues.

The rearrangement uses TRBV9 and TRBJ1-4; D might be TRBD1 (6 bases). The CDR3 totals 15 residues. Germline loops: CDR1 SGDLS, CDR2 YYNGEE. With 5 bases removed from V and 3 bases from J, the gap between germline ends came to 14 bases. In DNA, the CDR3 is TGTGCCAGCAGTCAGACAGGAATGGCTAATGAAAAACTGTTTTTT. Encoded protein: CASSQTGMANEKLFF.

J is TRBJ1-1 and V is TRBV21-1. TRBV21-1 is a recognized pseudogene. The CDR3 runs 15 residues. Here the CDR3 DNA reads TGTGCCAGCAGCAAAGCTATAGGGAGGAACACTGAAGCTTTCTTT. It specifies CASSKAIGRNTEAFF.

This chain joins TRBV4-1 and TRBJ2-7; 13 bases match TRBD2. Germline trimming cut 5 bases from V and 3 bases from J; bases unmatched to any gene: 13. The germline CDR1 and CDR2 sequences are MGHRA and YSYEKL. The CDR3 is 18 residues long. The DNA for the CDR3 is TGCGCCAGCAGCTCTTATTGGACTAGCGGGGGATTATTCTACGAGCAGTACTTC. It yields the protein CASSSYWTSGGLFYEQYF.

The sample holds a few counts of this clone. V usage is TRBV19 and J usage is TRBJ1-1; D remains ambiguous. Germline V lookup: CDR1 LNHDA, CDR2 SQIVND (reference sequence). CDR3 size: 13 residues. Trimming took 9 bases from V and 3 from J, leaving 14 bases between them. DNA for the CDR3: TGTGCCAGCACCTTAGAGTATTACACTGAAGCTTTCTTT. It encodes CASTLEYYTEAFF. Based on the CDR3 plus reference TRBV19 and TRBJ1-1, the full variable domain is DGGITQSPKYLFRKEGQNVTLSCEQNLNHDAMYWYRQDPGQGLRLIYYSQIVNDFQKGDIAEGYSVSREKKESFPLTVTSAQKNPTAFYLCASTLEYYTEAFFGQGTRLTVV.

This chain uses TRBV5-5 with TRBJ1-5, with no clear D. V was clipped by 0 bases and J by 0 bases, with 7 bases between them. Germline V gene data show CDR1 as SGHKS and CDR2 as YYEKEE (reference sequence). The CDR3 loop spans 15 amino acids. The CDR3 nucleotides are TGTGCCAGCAGCTTGGACCACTATAGCAATCAGCCCCAGCATTTT. Protein: CASSLDHYSNQPQHF.

The rearrangement joins TRBV30 to TRBJ1-1; TRBD1 is a possible D gene (6 bases). Germline V gene data show CDR1 as GTSNPN and CDR2 as SVGIG (reference sequence). Deletions cut 7 bases from V and 0 bases from J, with 15 bases between. This CDR3 has 14 amino acids. The CDR3 loop is CALSPGTMNTEAFF. As DNA, the CDR3 is TGTGCCTTATCCCCCGGGACAATGAACACTGAAGCTTTCTTT.

This clone was observed once. The chain combines TRBV30 with TRBJ1-5; 11 positions agree with TRBD1. The germline gives CDR1 GTSNPN, CDR2 SVGIG (reference sequence). The V gene end was trimmed by 2 bases and the J gene end by 5 bases; junction bases not matched to a gene: 5. The length of the CDR3 is 15 residues. CDR3 DNA sequence: TGTGCCTGGAGTACCTGGGACAGGGGGGATCAGCCCCAGCATTTT. This codes for CAWSTWDRGDQPQHF.

The genes are TRBV10-2 and TRBJ1-5; D unresolved. The germline V gene encodes CDR1 WSHSY and CDR2 SAAADI. The CDR3 loop spans 13 amino acids. V was shortened by 0 bases and J by 9 bases, with 9 bases between the two germline ends. CDR3 sequence (DNA): TGCGCCAGCAGTGAGTCTGCCCGACTGCCCCAGCATTTT. It is translated as CASSESARLPQHF.

The rearrangement links TRBV7-9 to TRBJ1-1; 7 bases match TRBD1. This CDR3 is 14 amino acids long. Germline CDR1 reads SEHNR; CDR2 reads FQNEAQ (reference sequence). The ends lost 6 bases at V and 1 base at J; junction bases unmatched: 5. DNA of the CDR3: TGTGCCAGCAGTCGACAGGGTTCGAACACTGAAGCTTTCTTT. Its translation is CASSRQGSNTEAFF.

The chain is built from TRBV7-9 and TRBJ1-2, with D possibly TRBD1 on 6 matching bases. The germline V gene has CDR1 SEHNR and CDR2 FQNEAQ (reference sequence). The CDR3 has 14 residues. V was shortened by 1 base and J by 4 bases, with 10 bases between the two germline ends. CDR3 DNA: TGTGCCAGCAGCTTAGTTACAGGGAGCTATGGCTACACCTTC. Translating gives CASSLVTGSYGYTF.

V and J are TRBV6-4 and TRBJ1-2, with D possibly TRBD1 on 6 matching bases. Trimming took 6 bases from V and 0 from J, leaving 14 bases between them. Germline V CDR1 and CDR2: MRHNA, SNTAGT. This CDR3 comprises 15 residues. CDR3 amino acids: CASSLHRDTNYGYTF. The CDR3 nucleotides read TGTGCCAGCAGCTTACACAGGGACACTAACTATGGCTACACCTTC.